These 4 T cell receptor beta chains were sequenced from one sample in a study of cytomegalovirus exposure and HLA in healthy donors. PCR used 60 Vbeta primers and 13 Jbeta primers. Sequencing used immunoSEQ multiplex PCR; TCRdb keeps in-frame clones, though not all of them. The table has around 150,000 clones, 68% seen once; the top ten hold approximately 1.5%. The specimen was PBMCs. These receptors all come from a man aged 50 to 59 in good health and CMV-seronegative.

The gene calls are TRBV6-5 and TRBJ1-2, with TRBD1 identical over 12 bases. V lost 5 bases, J lost 2 bases, and 0 bases stayed unmatched. CDR3 length: 14 residues. Germline V CDR1 and CDR2: MNHEY, SVGAGI. CDR3 loop: CASSGTGGNYGYTF. For the CDR3, the DNA is TGTGCCAGCAGTGGGACAGGGGGCAACTATGGCTACACCTTC.

The gene calls are TRBV10-3 and TRBJ2-7, with 8 bases that match TRBD1. J lost 6 bases, V lost 6 bases, and 7 bases had no gene match. Germline V gene data show CDR1 as ENHRY and CDR2 as SYGVKD. The length of the CDR3 is 13 residues. In DNA, the CDR3 is TGTGCCATCAGCGGACAGGGTGGTAGCGAGCAGTACTTC. Amino acid sequence: CAISGQGGSEQYF.

The chain combines TRBV6-6 with TRBJ1-6; TRBD1 is a possible D gene (6 bases). Per germline, CDR1 MNHNY and CDR2 SVGAGI (reference sequence). V was trimmed by 0 bases and J by 7 bases, leaving 10 bases between them. The CDR3 is 15 residues long. CDR3 amino acids: CASSYSQGPNSPLHF. The CDR3, as DNA: TGTGCCAGCAGTTACTCACAGGGCCCGAATTCACCCCTCCACTTT.

This sequence joins TRBV18 and TRBJ1-1, with no clear D. CDR3 length equals 14 residues. V lost 2 bases to trimming and J lost 10 bases, with 17 bases between them. Germline CDR1 is KGHSH and CDR2 is LQKENI. The CDR3 here is CASSPSDGVRGAFF. As DNA, the CDR3 is TGTGCCAGCTCACCATCCGACGGGGTCCGGGGAGCTTTCTTT.